These 23 T cell receptor beta chains came from one sample sequenced in a study of blood T cells in healthy people across ages. The use of a sample-barcoded 5' primer and a J-beta primer mix characterized a second PCR of about 7 to 12 cycles. In TCRdb, the 5' RACE reads were re-called with MiXCR into one record per CDR3 protein. The data hold about 1 million distinct CDR3 sequences, with 35% to 50% observed a single time. Specimen: blood. The receptor set was obtained from a woman aged 60 to 75 in good health.

V and J are TRBV28 and TRBJ1-6; possibly TRBD1 for D (5 bases). From germline, CDR1 is MDHEN and CDR2 SYDVKM. Trimming took off 6 bases at V and 14 bases at J, with 23 bases between the two ends. This CDR3 is 15 amino acids long. CDR3 sequence: CASSQLYPYQGSLHF. The CDR3, as DNA: TGTGCCAGCAGCCAACTTTACCCTTACCAGGGATCCCTCCACTTT.

The chain employs TRBV28 and TRBJ2-2; the D is unclear. This CDR3 is 13 amino acids long. V was pared by 6 bases and J by 4 bases, with 9 bases between. Germline CDR1 is MDHEN and CDR2 is SYDVKM. The chain's CDR3 is CASSTLGTGELFF. The CDR3, as DNA: TGTGCCAGCAGCACTTTGGGCACCGGGGAGCTGTTTTTT.

The gene calls are TRBV6-1 and TRBJ2-3, with a weak D call TRBD2 (5 bases). The CDR3 has 13 residues. V was trimmed by 6 bases and J by 2 bases, leaving 9 bases between them. The germline V gene has CDR1 MNHNS and CDR2 SASEGT. The CDR3 region has the DNA TGTGCCAGCAGGACTACGCCCACAGATACGCAGTATTTT. This sequence encodes CASRTTPTDTQYF.

This clonotype was recorded only once. The chain carries TRBV24-1 and TRBJ1-1; TRBD1 agrees at 10 bases. Germline V CDR1 and CDR2: KGHDR, SFDVKD. The CDR3 is 15 residues long. V gave up 2 bases and J gave up 3 bases; unmatched junction bases: 2. The CDR3 sequence: CATSDSGTGDTEAFF. DNA of the CDR3: TGTGCCACCAGTGATTCCGGGACAGGGGACACTGAAGCTTTCTTT.

This clonotype was seen only a few times. The genes are TRBV15 and TRBJ2-3, with TRBD1 identical over 7 bases. This CDR3 region has 14 residues. The trim removed 5 bases at V and 4 bases at J, leaving 6 bases unmatched. Germline V CDR1 and CDR2: LNHNV, YYDKDF (reference sequence). The DNA for the CDR3 is TGTGCCACCAGCGGCCCGGGACAGTCAGATACGCAGTATTTT. Its translation is CATSGPGQSDTQYF.

The chain employs TRBV11-2 and TRBJ2-1, with TRBD2 matching 9 bases. The CDR3 contains 18 residues. Trimming cost V 7 bases and J 9 bases; bases outside gene matches: 22. From germline, CDR1 is SGHAT and CDR2 FQNNGV. The CDR3 sequence: CASTRIQIAGVRGFEQFF. CDR3 bases: TGTGCCAGCACCAGAATCCAGATAGCGGGAGTAAGGGGGTTTGAGCAGTTCTTC.

V is TRBV29-1 and J is TRBJ2-7; TRBD1 might be the D (5 bases). V shed 5 bases and J shed 0 bases, with 8 bases lying between them. The CDR3 sequence is 12 residues long. Germline loops: CDR1 SQVTM, CDR2 ANQGSEA. CDR3 amino acids: CSVRGDSYEQYF. Written as DNA, the CDR3 is TGCAGCGTTAGGGGTGACTCCTACGAGCAGTACTTC.

The genes are TRBV9 and TRBJ2-7, with 10 bases lining up with TRBD2. Per germline, CDR1 SGDLS and CDR2 YYNGEE. With 3 bases clipped from V and 5 bases from J, the junction kept 8 bases outside the gene matches. The CDR3 is 15 amino acids. The CDR3 protein is CASSDSASGSHEQYF. The DNA of the CDR3 is TGTGCCAGCAGCGACTCGGCTAGCGGGAGCCACGAGCAGTACTTC. The variable domain in full, completed from reference TRBV9 and TRBJ2-7, reads DSGVTQTPKHLITATGQRVTLRCSPRSGDLSVYWYQQSLDQGLQFLIQYYNGEERAKGNILERFSAQQFPDLHSELNLSSLELGDSALYFCASSDSASGSHEQYFGPGTRLTVT.

This sequence joins TRBV21-1 and TRBJ2-5; the table's D call, TRBD1, has no DNA check behind it. TRBV21-1 is a recognized pseudogene. CDR3 length: 15 residues. CDR3 in DNA: TGTGCCAGCAGCAAAGATACAGGGAGACAAGAGACCCAGTACTTC. It yields the protein CASSKDTGRQETQYF.

The J gene is TRBJ1-6, the V gene TRBV12-3 or TRBV12-4, with 11 bases identical to TRBD1. The CDR3 extends over 16 amino acids. With V trimmed by 7 bases and J by 5 bases, 7 bases remained unmatched. The DNA of the CDR3 is TGTGCCAGCACCGGGACAGGGGGGCTCAATAATTCACCCCTCCACTTT. It translates to CASTGTGGLNNSPLHF.

This clonotype was counted between two and nine times. The chain uses TRBV20-1 and TRBJ2-7, with 8 nucleotides matching TRBD1. Trimming removed 1 base from V and 7 bases from J; junction bases left unmatched: 6. This CDR3 is 13 amino acids long. From germline, CDR1 is DFQATT and CDR2 SNEGSKA (reference sequence). The CDR3 loop is CSARGQGAGEQYF. Written as DNA, the CDR3 is TGCAGTGCTAGAGGGCAGGGGGCGGGGGAGCAGTACTTC.

This clonotype was seen just once. The chain is built from TRBV10-3 and TRBJ1-1; no clear D. The ends were cut back, 6 bases at V and 7 bases at J, with 9 bases in the middle. Germline V gene sequence: CDR1 ENHRY, CDR2 SYGVKD. This CDR3 has 11 amino acids. CDR3 DNA: TGTGCCATCAGGGATCGGTTTGAAGCTTTCTTT. It yields the protein CAIRDRFEAFF.

This chain uses TRBV3-1 with TRBJ2-3; 8 positions match TRBD2. This CDR3 has 16 residues. CDR1 and CDR2 from the germline V gene are LGHDT and YNNKEL (reference sequence). J gave up 2 bases and V 6 bases, and 10 bases lay outside the gene matches. The CDR3 reads CASSRRISGTTDTQYF. The CDR3 DNA follows: TGTGCCAGCAGTCGGCGAATTAGCGGGACCACAGATACGCAGTATTTT.

This sequence joins TRBV7-9 and TRBJ1-2; tentatively, D is TRBD1 (6 bases). The CDR3 has 16 residues. The V gene lost 4 bases and the J gene lost 4 bases, with 19 bases spanning the gap. CDR1 is SEHNR, CDR2 FQNEAQ, per germline (reference sequence). CDR3 bases: TGTGCCAGCAGCTCTCCTATTCCACAGGGTTCCTATGGCTACACCTTC. It specifies CASSSPIPQGSYGYTF.

The V call is TRBV21-1, the J call TRBJ2-5; the table assigns TRBD2, which was not confirmed against the DNA. TRBV21-1 is tagged as a pseudogene. The CDR3 consists of 15 residues. CDR3 DNA: TGTGCCAGCACCAACCCCTCGGGAGACCAAGAGACCCAGTACTTC. It codes for CASTNPSGDQETQYF.

A few counts support this clonotype. The chain uses TRBV2 and TRBJ1-1, with TRBD1 identical over 8 bases. V gave up 9 bases and J gave up 2 bases; unmatched junction bases: 5. This CDR3 has 13 residues. Germline assignment: CDR1 SNHLY and CDR2 FYNNEI. The CDR3 DNA reads as TGTGCCAGTAAAACAGGGGGAAACACTGAAGCTTTCTTT. It codes for CASKTGGNTEAFF.

This rearrangement joins TRBV3-1 to TRBJ1-4; 7 bases match TRBD1. CDR3 length: 15 amino acids. V shed 4 bases and J 5 bases; nucleotides not matched to a gene: 7. In germline, CDR1 is LGHDT, CDR2 YNNKEL (reference sequence). CDR3 bases: TGTGCCAGCAGCCCCCCGGGACAGAGGAATGAAAAACTGTTTTTT. Its translation is CASSPPGQRNEKLFF.

This clonotype came up a few times. The V call is TRBV12-3 or TRBV12-4, the J call TRBJ2-3; 11 nucleotides align to TRBD2. Trimming cost V 5 bases and J 4 bases; bases outside gene matches: 8. The CDR3 is made up of 16 amino acids. The CDR3 protein is CASSPLAGVVSDTQYF. CDR3 sequence (DNA): TGTGCCAGCAGTCCACTAGCGGGAGTAGTATCAGATACGCAGTATTTT.

This clonotype was counted a few times. The genes are TRBV12-3 or TRBV12-4 and TRBJ2-3; D is uncertain. The V and J ends lost 2 bases and 1 base respectively, with 10 bases between them. CDR3 length: 15 residues. CDR3 amino acids: CASSLLLLGTDTQYF. The CDR3 DNA follows: TGTGCCAGCAGTTTATTGCTCCTTGGCACAGATACGCAGTATTTT.

The chain couples TRBV6-2 or TRBV6-3 to TRBJ2-5; no reliable D call. Germline CDR1 is MNHEY and CDR2 is SVGEGT. The V gene lost 6 bases and the J gene lost 7 bases, with 12 bases spanning the gap. The CDR3 is 12 amino acids. The CDR3 reads CASSPVSATQYF. The CDR3 nucleotides are TGTGCCAGCAGCCCGGTATCCGCGACCCAGTACTTC.

The rearrangement uses TRBV5-1 and TRBJ2-3, with 9 positions matching TRBD1. V gave up 9 bases and J gave up 3 bases; unmatched junction bases: 8. The CDR3 totals 14 residues. CDR1 is SGHRS and CDR2 is YFSETQ in the germline V gene. CDR3: CATRGTGWTDTQYF. In nucleotides, the CDR3 is TGCGCCACCCGAGGGACAGGGTGGACAGATACGCAGTATTTT.

V is TRBV20-1 and J is TRBJ2-7; D could derive from TRBD1 or TRBD2 (5 bases each). Germline lookup yields CDR1 DFQATT and CDR2 SNEGSKA (reference sequence). This CDR3 contains 13 residues. The V and J ends lost 5 bases and 0 bases respectively, with 11 bases between them. The CDR3 nucleotides read TGCAGTGCTGCCCGGGACGGCTCCTACGAGCAGTACTTC. Encoded protein: CSAARDGSYEQYF.

The genes are TRBV28 and TRBJ1-6; D unresolved. V was shortened by 6 bases and J by 1 base, with 10 bases between the two germline ends. The CDR3 is made up of 15 amino acids. In germline, CDR1 is MDHEN, CDR2 SYDVKM. The CDR3 loop reads CASSGGESYNSPLHF. CDR3 in DNA: TGTGCCAGCAGCGGTGGGGAGTCCTATAATTCACCCCTCCACTTT.